What follows are 24 T cell receptor beta chains derived from one specimen sequenced in a study of T cells in Graves' hyperthyroidism and ophthalmopathy. What was amplified from RNA transcripts were TCR beta CDR3 regions. The HTBI primer set served for first-round RT-PCR of the TCR CDR3. Each CDR3 protein is one row after TCRdb ran MiXCR on the multiplex PCR reads. The sample lists approximately 600,000 distinct CDR3 sequences; approximately 13% were seen once. The specimen was blood. The receptors were sampled from a woman aged 25 to 39 with Graves' hyperthyroidism that later progressed to Graves' ophthalmopathy.

This clonotype was found many times. The rearrangement joins TRBV28 to TRBJ1-2, with D perhaps matching TRBD1 (5 bases). V was trimmed by 6 bases and J by 2 bases, leaving 13 bases between them. Germline-derived CDR1 and CDR2 are MDHEN and SYDVKM. The CDR3 contains 14 residues. CDR3 loop: CASSQLGLNYGYTF. The CDR3 nucleotides read TGTGCCAGCAGCCAACTGGGACTCAACTATGGCTACACCTTC.

The sample holds many counts of this clonotype. The chain joins TRBV30 to TRBJ1-5, with D possibly matching TRBD1 (5 bases). The V end lost 1 base, the J end lost 4 bases, and 8 bases lay between the germline ends. The CDR3 length is 13 residues. Germline CDR1 reads GTSNPN; CDR2 reads SVGIG (reference sequence). The CDR3 bases are TGTGCCTGGAGTGAGACAGAGAATCAGCCCCAGCATTTT. This codes for CAWSETENQPQHF.

The chain joins TRBV5-1 to TRBJ2-7; 11 bases align to TRBD2. Germline values: CDR1 SGHRS, CDR2 YFSETQ. Trimming cost V 3 bases and J 6 bases; bases outside gene matches: 5. The CDR3 spans 14 residues. CDR3 bases: TGCGCCAGCAGCTCGCCGACTAGCGGGATCGAGCAGTACTTC. Translated, it gives CASSSPTSGIEQYF. Full variable domain (missing parts from reference TRBV5-1 and TRBJ2-7): KAGVTQTPRYLIKTRGQQVTLSCSPISGHRSVSWYQQTPGQGLQFLFEYFSETQRNKGNFPGRFSGRQFSNSRSEMNVSTLELGDSALYLCASSSPTSGIEQYFGPGTRLTVT.

This clonotype showed up many times. The chain couples TRBV10-3 to TRBJ2-7, with D perhaps TRBD1 or TRBD2 (7 bases each). Germline V lookup: CDR1 ENHRY, CDR2 SYGVKD. The CDR3 has 14 amino acids. The V and J ends lost 7 bases and 5 bases respectively, with 18 bases between them. CDR3 bases: TGTGCCATCAAGCGGGAAGGGGGCATTGACGAGCAGTACTTC. The encoded protein is CAIKREGGIDEQYF.

The sample holds a few counts of this clonotype. The rearrangement links TRBV6-2 or TRBV6-3 to TRBJ1-5; D gene ambiguous. Germline V gene lookup returns CDR1 MNHEY and CDR2 SVGEGT. The CDR3 is 17 amino acids. Trimming stripped 0 bases from V and 5 bases from J, with 17 bases between. The CDR3 reads CASSYSLRGKLHQPQHF. The CDR3 nucleotides are TGTGCCAGCAGTTACTCGCTCCGGGGAAAGCTTCATCAGCCCCAGCATTTT.

This sequence joins TRBV6-2 or TRBV6-3 and TRBJ2-7; TRBD1 matches at 8 bases. V was pared by 5 bases and J by 5 bases, with 11 bases of the junction left unmatched. This CDR3 comprises 15 residues. Per the germline V gene, CDR1 is MNHEY and CDR2 is SVGEGT. The CDR3 DNA reads as TGTGCCAGCAGTCGTGGACAGGGACGGGAGCACGAGCAGTACTTC. Residues: CASSRGQGREHEQYF.

This clonotype was counted at least ten times. The chain uses TRBV5-1 and TRBJ2-3; no definite D call. The CDR3 length is 15 residues. The germline V and J ends were trimmed by 0 bases and 3 bases, with 11 bases remaining between them. From germline, CDR1 is SGHRS and CDR2 YFSETQ. This chain's CDR3 is CASSLDGFETDTQYF. The DNA of the CDR3 is TGCGCCAGCAGCTTGGACGGGTTTGAGACAGATACGCAGTATTTT. Full variable domain (missing parts from reference TRBV5-1 and TRBJ2-3): KAGVTQTPRYLIKTRGQQVTLSCSPISGHRSVSWYQQTPGQGLQFLFEYFSETQRNKGNFPGRFSGRQFSNSRSEMNVSTLELGDSALYLCASSLDGFETDTQYFGPGTRLTVL.

Ten or more counts support this clonotype. The chain uses TRBV7-8 and TRBJ2-4; TRBD1 aligns across 7 bases. Trimming removed 3 bases from V and 9 bases from J; junction bases left unmatched: 8. The germline gives CDR1 SGHVS, CDR2 FQNEAQ. The CDR3 loop spans 14 amino acids. CDR3 nucleotides: TGTGCCAGCAGCTTGAGAGGGGGCGAGGGCATTCAGTACTTC. Amino acids: CASSLRGGEGIQYF.

This clonotype appeared many times. The rearrangement links TRBV20-1 to TRBJ1-1; TRBD1 is a possible D gene (6 bases). This CDR3 comprises 16 residues. The ends were cut back, 0 bases at V and 3 bases at J, with 17 bases in the middle. In germline, CDR1 is DFQATT, CDR2 SNEGSKA (reference sequence). CDR3 sequence: CSARENRVWDDTEAFF. The CDR3 coding sequence is TGCAGTGCTAGAGAAAACAGGGTGTGGGATGACACTGAAGCTTTCTTT.

The table lists this clonotype with many counts. The chain couples TRBV3-1 to TRBJ2-7; 7 bases fit TRBD2. The trim removed 3 bases at V and 7 bases at J, leaving 3 bases unmatched. The CDR3 covers 12 residues. Germline-derived CDR1 and CDR2 are LGHDT and YNNKEL (reference sequence). In DNA form, the CDR3 reads TGTGCCAGCAGCCACCTGGGGGGGGAGCAGTACTTC. Residues: CASSHLGGEQYF.

This clonotype was seen more than once but under ten times. The gene calls are TRBV4-2 and TRBJ2-7; 11 bases align to TRBD2. The CDR3 has 16 amino acids. After removal of 1 base from V and 5 bases from J, the junction contained 7 bases not matched to a gene. Per the germline V gene, CDR1 is LGHNA and CDR2 is YNFKEQ. Here the CDR3 DNA reads TGTGCCAGCAGCCAAGGTACTAGCGGGAGCCCCCACGAGCAGTACTTC. Translation gives CASSQGTSGSPHEQYF.

Many counts were recorded for this clonotype. The chain links TRBV29-1 to TRBJ2-2; no reliable D call. Trimming cost V 3 bases and J 7 bases, with 12 bases left between them. The CDR3 runs to 13 residues. The germline gives CDR1 SQVTM, CDR2 ANQGSEA. The CDR3 bases are TGCAGCGTTGATGGCGAGTCGGGCGGGGAGCTGTTTTTT. Translating it yields CSVDGESGGELFF.

There are a few counts of this clonotype. This chain connects TRBV19 to TRBJ2-3; D not certain. V lost 3 bases, J lost 5 bases, and 18 bases lay in between. Germline lookup yields CDR1 LNHDA and CDR2 SQIVND (reference sequence). The CDR3 is 16 amino acids. The CDR3 region has the DNA TGTGCCAGTAGTATTGGCCTAGTGGATGTCTTAGATACGCAGTATTTT. It encodes CASSIGLVDVLDTQYF. The variable domain in full, completed from reference TRBV19 and TRBJ2-3, reads DGGITQSPKYLFRKEGQNVTLSCEQNLNHDAMYWYRQDPGQGLRLIYYSQIVNDFQKGDIAEGYSVSREKKESFPLTVTSAQKNPTAFYLCASSIGLVDVLDTQYFGPGTRLTVL.

V usage is TRBV4-2 and J usage is TRBJ1-1; D remains unclear. V gave up 0 bases and J gave up 4 bases, with 12 bases separating them. The CDR3 consists of 15 residues. Germline CDR1 LGHNA, CDR2 YNFKEQ. The CDR3 here is CASSQDRFGVTEAFF. For the CDR3, the DNA is TGTGCCAGCAGCCAAGATAGGTTTGGGGTCACTGAAGCTTTCTTT.

This clonotype has a count of ten or more. The V and J genes are TRBV6-2 or TRBV6-3 and TRBJ2-1, with D maybe TRBD2 (5 bases). The germline gives CDR1 MNHEY, CDR2 SVGEGT. V was cut by 4 bases and J by 8 bases, with 9 bases left in between. This CDR3 is 12 amino acids long. In DNA form, the CDR3 reads TGTGCCAGCAGTTGGAAGGGAGATGAGCAGTTCTTC. This codes for CASSWKGDEQFF.

The chain combines TRBV13 with TRBJ2-1; the match to TRBD2 covers 8 bases. CDR3 length equals 14 residues. In germline, CDR1 is PRHDT, CDR2 FYEKMQ (reference sequence). V lost 2 bases and J lost 5; bases outside the gene matches: 2. The CDR3 DNA reads as TGTGCCAGCAGCTTAACTAGCGGAAACAATGAGCAGTTCTTC. Translation: CASSLTSGNNEQFF.

In its sample, this clonotype was seen many times. The chain recombines TRBV7-8 with TRBJ1-3; D remains unclear. The CDR3 runs to 14 residues. V lost 4 bases and J 0 bases, leaving 7 bases between the germline ends. In germline, CDR1 is SGHVS, CDR2 FQNEAQ. CDR3 region: CASSYGASGNTIYF. CDR3 coding DNA: TGTGCCAGCAGCTACGGAGCCTCTGGAAACACCATATATTTT.

This clonotype came up many times. V usage is TRBV12-3 or TRBV12-4 and J usage is TRBJ1-1; 9 bases are a match to TRBD1. The CDR3 has 13 residues. Trimming at V came to 5 bases and at J to 7 bases, leaving 5 bases not matched to a gene. The CDR3 sequence is CASSNTGGGEAFF. The CDR3 bases are TGTGCCAGCAGTAATACAGGGGGCGGTGAAGCTTTCTTT.

In this sample, this clonotype turned up a few times. This chain links TRBV20-1 with TRBJ2-6, with D unresolved. This CDR3 is 14 amino acids long. Germline lookup yields CDR1 DFQATT and CDR2 SNEGSKA (reference sequence). Deletions cut 3 bases from V and 2 bases from J, with 8 bases between. CDR3 nucleotides: TGCAGTGCTAGGGTGCGAACTGGGGCCAACGTCCTGACTTTC. Translation: CSARVRTGANVLTF.

The sample holds many counts of this clonotype. V usage is TRBV2 and J usage is TRBJ1-1, with TRBD1 identical over 8 bases. After removal of 7 bases from V and 1 base from J, the junction contained 5 bases not matched to a gene. This CDR3 contains 14 residues. The germline V gene has CDR1 SNHLY and CDR2 FYNNEI. Here the CDR3 reads CASNQDRGNTEAFF. In DNA form, the CDR3 reads TGTGCCAGCAACCAAGACAGGGGGAACACTGAAGCTTTCTTT.

The chain is built from TRBV9 and TRBJ2-1; 14 nucleotides align to TRBD2. V shed 3 bases, J shed 7 bases, and the junction held 9 bases outside the gene matches. Germline V gene sequence: CDR1 SGDLS, CDR2 YYNGEE. This CDR3 is 17 amino acids long. CDR3 loop: CASSAPGLAGERNEQFF. The CDR3 region has the DNA TGTGCCAGCAGCGCCCCGGGACTAGCGGGAGAAAGGAATGAGCAGTTCTTC.

This chain connects TRBV9 to TRBJ2-5; 8 bases are a match to TRBD1. The V gene's germline CDR1 is SGDLS and CDR2 YYNGEE. Germline trimming cut 3 bases from V and 5 bases from J; bases unmatched to any gene: 12. CDR3 length: 16 amino acids. The CDR3, as DNA: TGTGCCAGCAGCGCAGCACCCTCAGGGGGCTCGGAGACCCAGTACTTC. Encoded protein: CASSAAPSGGSETQYF.

There are many counts of this clonotype. This chain joins TRBV28 and TRBJ1-5; the D is unclear. The length of the CDR3 is 15 residues. V was pared by 7 bases and J by 6 bases, with 19 bases between. CDR1 MDHEN and CDR2 SYDVKM come from the germline V gene. CDR3 bases: TGTGCCAGCAATTACGACCGGGCCTTCAGTCAGCCCCAGCATTTT. This codes for CASNYDRAFSQPQHF.

This clonotype was found many times. The chain uses TRBV24-1 and TRBJ1-5, with 7 bases fitting TRBD1. In germline, CDR1 is KGHDR, CDR2 SFDVKD. The CDR3 is made up of 13 amino acids. Trimming removed 0 bases from V and 12 bases from J; junction bases left unmatched: 4. This CDR3 reads CATSDLSTGVQHF. DNA for the CDR3: TGTGCCACCAGTGATTTGAGCACAGGGGTCCAGCATTTT.